Listed below are T cell receptor beta chains from one sample, sequenced in a study of T cell clusters in autoimmune cytopenias. Each CDR3 protein gets one entry in TCRdb, which reprocessed the multiplex PCR reads and gives no DNA. The table for this sample gives about 5,600 distinct CDR3 sequences. The same sample was also studied in work on T cell repertoires in aging, cancer and after chemotherapy.

Sequenced input: peripheral blood. All receptors derive from a human donor in good health. Each CDR3 is given with its conserved first and last residue. Clone size is not always given. Where it is, it says once, few, many or a class for expanded clones.

clone size	V gene	J gene	CDR3 protein
NA	TRBV12-3/TRBV12-4	TRBJ2-4	CASSPGLAKNIQYF
medium-sized	TRBV6-1	TRBJ2-2	CASNGLAGGYTGELFF
NA	TRBV10-3	TRBJ2-7	CAISEGGGTGEQYF
medium-sized	TRBV11-3	TRBJ2-1	CASSLARTSVRNEQFF
NA	TRBV27	TRBJ1-1	CASSPISAQIEAFF
medium-sized	TRBV12-3/TRBV12-4	TRBJ2-7	CASSLRVTEQYF
NA	TRBV6-4	TRBJ2-2	CASSDIFGGGGGNTGELFF
NA	TRBV7-2	TRBJ2-7	CASSLSSPYEQYF
NA	TRBV6-5	TRBJ2-3	CASSYPTSGGHNTDTQYF
medium-sized	TRBV6-5	TRBJ2-1	CASSYGGRSYNEQFF
medium-sized	TRBV5-5	TRBJ2-2	CASSHGADTGELFF
NA	TRBV6-6	TRBJ1-1	CASRLNTEAFF
NA	TRBV6-4	TRBJ2-1	CASSIPSGSYNEQFF
medium-sized	TRBV5-4	TRBJ2-5	CASSLGGGETQYF
NA	TRBV12-3/TRBV12-4	TRBJ2-3	CASSPRTSIDTQYF
large	TRBV29-1	TRBJ1-2	CSVEGTGGNGYTF
medium-sized	TRBV6-5	TRBJ2-1	CASRTPYRTSYNEQFF
medium-sized	TRBV6-5	TRBJ2-1	CASSYFGTGTGYNEQFF
NA	TRBV11-3	TRBJ1-1	CASSHRDLDTEAFF
NA	TRBV12-3/TRBV12-4	TRBJ2-7	CASSSTGRGSYEQYF
medium-sized	TRBV6-1	TRBJ1-2	CASSETWDYGYTF
NA	TRBV6-1	TRBJ1-2	CASSPPGEGYTF
medium-sized	TRBV6-2/TRBV6-3	TRBJ2-2	CASSRTQGTGELFF
medium-sized	TRBV19	TRBJ2-7	CASNGEERGLSYEQYF
medium-sized	TRBV30	TRBJ1-2	CAWGHLRGGGYTF
NA	TRBV6-6	TRBJ2-5	CASRPTSGGETQYF
medium-sized	TRBV6-1	TRBJ1-2	CASSYTYGYTF
medium-sized	TRBV7-6	TRBJ2-7	CASSLAGGSEQYF
medium-sized	TRBV5-5	TRBJ1-2	CASSLAPGQGDGYTF
medium-sized	TRBV6-1	TRBJ2-2	CASSRDRAAGELFF
medium-sized	TRBV11-3	TRBJ2-1	CASSLGGLDRNEQFF
medium-sized	TRBV6-2/TRBV6-3	TRBJ2-1	CASSYLPGLAGDEQFF
medium-sized	TRBV19	TRBJ2-1	CASSVGAEQFF
medium-sized	TRBV6-1	TRBJ2-7	CASRPRLSYEQYF
NA	TRBV5-1	TRBJ2-3	CASSLVPGVSDTQYF
medium-sized	TRBV6-2/TRBV6-3	TRBJ2-7	CASRLTGTYEQYF
medium-sized	TRBV6-5	TRBJ2-1	CASSQYGTKRNEQFF
medium-sized	TRBV19	TRBJ2-1	CASSTIFSSYNEQFF
NA	TRBV6-1	TRBJ1-1	CAVDRGSVTEAFF
NA	TRBV6-1	TRBJ2-7	CASRKGKGQAYEQYF
medium-sized	TRBV6-1	TRBJ2-1	CATGLVDINEQFF
medium-sized	TRBV5-4	TRBJ1-2	CASSLSGDYGYTF
medium-sized	TRBV6-5	TRBJ2-6	CASGRRVWGGANVLTF
NA	TRBV25-1	TRBJ2-2	CASSKGGNTGELFF
NA	TRBV11-3	TRBJ2-7	CASSSMTGAYEQYF
NA	TRBV7-9	TRBJ2-3	CASSFTGTSGGSSTDTQYF
NA	TRBV6-5	TRBJ2-7	CASSRSSYEQYF
medium-sized	TRBV5-4	TRBJ2-7	CASSRSGGGHFYEQYF
medium-sized	TRBV19	TRBJ2-3	CASSLVSTDTQYF
medium-sized	TRBV19	TRBJ1-2	CASSPRLAPGYGYTF
medium-sized	TRBV5-6	TRBJ1-6	CASSSTGGIAPLHF